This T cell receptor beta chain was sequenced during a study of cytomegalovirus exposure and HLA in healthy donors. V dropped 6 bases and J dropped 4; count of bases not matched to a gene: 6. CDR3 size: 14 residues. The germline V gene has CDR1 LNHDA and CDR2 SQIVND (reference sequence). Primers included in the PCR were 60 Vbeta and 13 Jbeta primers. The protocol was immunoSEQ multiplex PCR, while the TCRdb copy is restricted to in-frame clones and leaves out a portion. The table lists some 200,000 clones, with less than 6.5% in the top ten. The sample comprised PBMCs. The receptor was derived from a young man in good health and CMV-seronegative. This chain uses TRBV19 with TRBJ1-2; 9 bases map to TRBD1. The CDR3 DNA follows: TGTGCCAGTAGGGGCGGGGACAGGGTCTATGGCTACACCTTC. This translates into CASRGGDRVYGYTF.